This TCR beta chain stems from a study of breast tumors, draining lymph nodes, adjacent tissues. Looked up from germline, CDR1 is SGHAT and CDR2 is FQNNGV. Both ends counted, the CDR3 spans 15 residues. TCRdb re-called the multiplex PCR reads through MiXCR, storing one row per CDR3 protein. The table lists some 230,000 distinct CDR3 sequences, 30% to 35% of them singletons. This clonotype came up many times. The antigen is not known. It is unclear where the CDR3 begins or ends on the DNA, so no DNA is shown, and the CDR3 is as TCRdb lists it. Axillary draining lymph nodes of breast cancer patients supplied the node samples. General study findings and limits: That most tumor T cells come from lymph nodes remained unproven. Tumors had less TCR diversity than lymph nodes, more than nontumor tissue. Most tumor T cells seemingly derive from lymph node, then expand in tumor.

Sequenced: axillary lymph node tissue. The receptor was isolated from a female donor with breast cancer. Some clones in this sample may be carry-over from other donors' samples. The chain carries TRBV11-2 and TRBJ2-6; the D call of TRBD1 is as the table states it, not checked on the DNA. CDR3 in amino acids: CASSLTFGTGSPLTF.